This T cell receptor beta chain was documented in a study of vaccination effects on CD4 cells after COVID-19 (dated by TCRdb to between 2021 and 2024). Study-level background: Participants received two doses of either the BNT162b2 or the mRNA-1273 mRNA SARS-CoV-2 vaccine. The Oncomine TCR Beta short-read assay on an Illumina iSeq 100 was used to sequence cultures from other donors in the study. The study compared SARS-CoV-2 spike-specific CD4+ TCR repertoires before and after mRNA vaccination in COVID-19 convalescent patients and infection-naive vaccine recipients. A total of more than 8 COVID-19 convalescent patients and a few SARS-CoV-2-naive healthy vaccine recipients were included in the full study.

Notes on this clone: Its antigen has not been determined. There are no base qualities to consult, and no much larger clone falls within one base.

The method was the immunoSEQ multiplex PCR assay. TCR beta CDR3 sequencing was performed on DNA from the cultured, isolated CD4+ T cells. In the authors' own workflow: Non-productive TCR sequences were removed and reads were trimmed to the CDR3 region, keeping CDR3s of at least 7 amino acids. The MANAFEST web app was used to pick out antigen-specific clonotypes by comparing their expansion in peptide wells with that in reference cultures. Positive clones required FDR<0.05 expansion versus reference and all other wells, odds ratio above 5, and frequency above 0.1% in two replicate wells. Clonotypes significantly expanded in SARS-CoV-2 spike wells and in at least one common cold coronavirus spike condition were defined as cross-reactive. CDR3 similarity was assessed by Levenshtein distance with the stringdist R package, and unrooted trees were built with ape in R 3.6.1. This is the immuneACCESS table as TCRdb keeps it, with only in-frame sequences that have V and J called. A part of the clones is gone; compared with another copy, unresolved V genes explain less than half, and the rest is unexplained. That table is the source of V, J and clone size, and D and trimming were worked out from the DNA. Recorded for this sample are about 63,000 clones; less than 80% of them occurred a single time. In total, the top ten clones hold roughly 3.5% of the sample.

In the ViraFEST assay, PBMC were stimulated with viral peptide pools, and antigen-specific CD4+ T cell clonotypes were then identified by expansion using TCR sequencing. After more than nine days of culture, CD4+ T cells were isolated with the EasySep CD4+ T cell isolation kit. Healthy vaccine recipients had no prior SARS-CoV-2 infection, confirmed by negative nucleocapsid antibodies before and after vaccination. Each well held two million PBMC cultured in IMDM containing approximately 5.2% human AB serum, 8.5 to 10 IU/ml IL-2 and gentamicin, along with 10 ug/ml peptides. On days 3 and 7, half of the culture medium was replaced with fresh IL-2-containing medium. Each peptide stimulation condition was cultured in triplicate wells unless otherwise noted. Using Ficoll-Paque Plus gradient centrifugation, PBMC were separated from whole blood and then either used fresh or cryopreserved at -140C. The overlapping peptide pools covered the spike proteins of SARS-CoV-2 as well as those of the common cold coronaviruses HCoV-NL63, HCoV-OC43 and HCoV-229E. Genomic DNA was extracted from cultured CD4+ T cells with the QIAamp micro DNA kit.

General conclusions and limits of the study: Clones induced by infection and clones induced by vaccination both contracted markedly at late timepoints after vaccination, which fits with T cell responses waning over time. Limitations of the study were the small number of convalescent patients and the absence of early post-infection timepoints. In healthy vaccine recipients, vaccine-induced clones were almost all SARS-CoV-2 mono-reactive, with only 1 of 255 being cross-reactive with common cold coronaviruses.

The CDR3 runs 14 residues from the cysteine to the phenylalanine. CDR3 DNA is the only sequence kept; it has 42 bases, read in frame from the first base. Deletion took 10 bases off V and 4 bases off J, with a span of 18 bases between the germline ends. CDR1 and CDR2 (SGHNT, YYREEE) derive from the germline V gene (reference sequence). The receptor's source is a human donor who received a COVID-19 vaccine. The sequencing used CD4+ T cells from PBMCs cultured with HCoV-OC43 spike peptides, collected before COVID-19 vaccination. Reading the label with the study, this specimen's cell subset or site is: HCoV-OC43 spike overlapping peptide pool stimulation. The chain uses TRBV5-4 and TRBJ1-5; TRBD1 might be the D gene, on 6 matching bases. The DNA is as follows: TGTGCCGTTGGAGGCGGGGGGGCGAATCAGCCCCAGCATTTT. The encoded protein is CAVGGGGANQPQHF. Supplemented by the reference TRBV5-4 and TRBJ1-5 proteins around the CDR3, the complete variable domain is ETGVTQSPTHLIKTRGQQVTLRCSSQSGHNTVSWYQQALGQGPQFIFQYYREEENGRGNFPPRFSGLQFPNYSSELNVNALELDDSALYLCAVGGGGANQPQHFGDGTRLSIL.